The 16 T cell receptor beta chains below come from one sample, sequenced in a study of beta chain features in type 1 diabetes. Investigators reverse transcribed all isolated RNA, so they sequenced expressed TCRB transcripts. The repertoire was sequenced with immunoSEQ multiplex PCR; TCRdb's copy has only in-frame clones and lacks some. The table records roughly 330,000 clones, 11% of them present only once. Sample: naive CD4+ T cells from blood. The source is a woman between 25 and 40 years old in good health.

This clone has a handful of counts. V is TRBV28 and J is TRBJ2-7; the match to TRBD1 covers 10 bases. With V trimmed by 6 bases and J by 0 bases, 5 bases remained unmatched. The V gene's germline CDR1 is MDHEN and CDR2 SYDVKM. The CDR3 extends over 15 amino acids. This chain's CDR3 is CASSTRDRGSYEQYF. In nucleotides, the CDR3 is TGTGCCAGCAGCACCCGGGACAGGGGCTCCTACGAGCAGTACTTC.

This clone was seen a handful of times. The rearrangement links TRBV9 to TRBJ2-1; TRBD2 matches 10 bases. V gave up 1 base and J gave up 8 bases; unmatched junction bases: 3. Germline loops: CDR1 SGDLS, CDR2 YYNGEE. The CDR3 contains 14 residues. DNA of the CDR3: TGTGCCAGCAGCGTAACTAGCGGGGCCCATGAGCAGTTCTTC. It specifies CASSVTSGAHEQFF.

This clone was counted only a few times. The chain links TRBV18 to TRBJ1-5, with 9 bases lining up with TRBD1. The J segment lost 6 bases and the V segment lost 2 bases, leaving 5 bases of the junction unmatched. Germline lookup yields CDR1 KGHSH and CDR2 LQKENI. The CDR3 runs to 15 residues. CDR3: CASSPAGQGVQPQHF. For the CDR3, the DNA is TGTGCCAGCTCACCAGCGGGACAGGGCGTTCAGCCCCAGCATTTT.

This clone was detected only a few times. Other DNA sequences in this specimen translate into the identical CDR3. The chain recombines TRBV14 with TRBJ2-3; tentative D call: TRBD2 (6 bases). V dropped 1 base and J dropped 9 bases, with 11 bases sitting between them. The length of the CDR3 is 13 residues. Germline CDR1 reads SGHDN; CDR2 reads FVKESK. CDR3 in amino acids: CASSQAGAGTQYF. In nucleotides, the CDR3 is TGTGCCAGCAGCCAAGCCGGTGCGGGGACGCAGTATTTT.

The V call is TRBV7-3, the J call TRBJ2-1, with a weak D call TRBD1 (5 bases). V lost 3 bases and J lost 7, with 13 bases in between. The V gene's germline CDR1 is SGHTA and CDR2 FQGTGA. The CDR3 covers 14 residues. This CDR3 is CASSFGPGNNEQFF. The CDR3 DNA is TGTGCCAGCAGCTTCGGCCCAGGGAATAATGAGCAGTTCTTC.

This clone has a handful of counts. The chain has TRBV9 and TRBJ2-7; D is possibly TRBD2 (5 bases). Trimming took off 0 bases at V and 2 bases at J, with 9 bases between the two ends. Germline V lookup: CDR1 SGDLS, CDR2 YYNGEE. The CDR3 is made up of 14 amino acids. CDR3 amino acids: CASSVVATAYEQYF. CDR3 nucleotides: TGTGCCAGCAGCGTAGTAGCGACGGCCTACGAGCAGTACTTC.

There are a few counts of this clone. Germline is not matched at one junction end, which may reflect a read error. The chain combines TRBV29-1 with TRBJ1-1; 8 nucleotides line up with TRBD1. CDR3 length: 12 residues. Germline-derived CDR1 and CDR2 are SQVTM and ANQGSEA. CDR3 protein: CSVEDRGTEAFF. Written as DNA, the CDR3 is TGCAGCGTCGAAGACAGGGGCACTGAAGCTTTCTTT.

This clone was observed at least ten times. J is TRBJ2-6 and V is TRBV4-2; D might be TRBD1 (5 bases). The CDR3 loop spans 17 amino acids. Trimming shortened V by 0 bases and J by 0 bases, and 9 bases separated the two germline ends. CDR1 LGHNA and CDR2 YNFKEQ come from the germline V gene. The CDR3 sequence is CASSQERTSSGANVLTF. Written as DNA, the CDR3 is TGTGCCAGCAGCCAAGAGAGGACAAGCTCTGGGGCCAACGTCCTGACTTTC.

The V call is TRBV5-1, the J call TRBJ1-5; 7 positions match TRBD1. CDR3 length: 16 residues. The germline V gene has CDR1 SGHRS and CDR2 YFSETQ. The V segment lost 0 bases and the J segment 0 bases; nucleotides outside the gene matches: 3. The CDR3 protein is CASSLGGQHSNQPQHF. CDR3 DNA sequence: TGCGCCAGCAGCTTGGGGGGACAGCATAGCAATCAGCCCCAGCATTTT.

This chain links TRBV14 with TRBJ2-3; 10 bases match TRBD2. Germline CDR1 reads SGHDN; CDR2 reads FVKESK. Unmatched junction bases numbered 10, after V lost 0 bases and J lost 4 bases. CDR3 length: 18 amino acids. Here the CDR3 reads CASSQDHPSGRAADTQYF. The DNA for the CDR3 is TGTGCCAGCAGCCAAGATCACCCTAGCGGGAGAGCGGCAGATACGCAGTATTTT.

This clone was picked up a small number of times. V gene TRBV5-6 combines with J gene TRBJ1-1; D is unresolved. The germline V gene has CDR1 SGHDT and CDR2 YYEEEE. The CDR3 is made up of 16 amino acids. Between the trimmed V and J ends, which lost 0 bases and 6 bases, there was a span of 18 bases. Here the CDR3 reads CASSLETRYRTAEAFF. CDR3 nucleotide sequence: TGTGCCAGCAGCTTGGAGACCAGGTACCGAACGGCTGAAGCTTTCTTT.

In this sample, this clone turned up a few times. The V call is TRBV6-5, the J call TRBJ2-1; 15 bases are a match to TRBD2. The CDR3 is made up of 15 amino acids. The V gene end was trimmed by 6 bases and the J gene end by 8 bases; junction bases not matched to a gene: 5. Germline lookup yields CDR1 MNHEY and CDR2 SVGAGI. The CDR3 region has the DNA TGTGCCAGCAGCCAGGGACTAGCGGGAGGTGATGAGCAGTTCTTC. It codes for CASSQGLAGGDEQFF.

The chain combines TRBV4-3 with TRBJ2-7; 10 nucleotides match TRBD2. The CDR3 has 15 residues. CDR1 is LGHNA and CDR2 is YSLEER in the germline V gene. Unmatched junction bases numbered 2, after V lost 1 base and J lost 2 bases. The CDR3: CASSQVLAGAYEQYF. In DNA form, the CDR3 reads TGCGCCAGCAGCCAAGTCCTAGCGGGAGCCTACGAGCAGTACTTC.

The CDR3, as DNA: TGTGCCAGCTCACCACCTCACGGGACAGATACGCAGTATTTT. This encodes CASSPPHGTDTQYF. This chain uses TRBV18 with TRBJ2-3; D remains unclear. Trimming took 0 bases from V and 3 from J, leaving 7 bases between them. The CDR3 runs 14 residues. From germline, CDR1 is KGHSH and CDR2 LQKENI.

This clone was seen a handful of times. This chain uses TRBV5-8 with TRBJ2-7; 9 bases match TRBD1. Germline V gene data show CDR1 as SGHTS and CDR2 as YDEGEE. With 4 bases clipped from V and 0 bases from J, the junction kept 2 bases outside the gene matches. The CDR3 runs 14 residues. CDR3 loop: CASSRTGVSYEQYF. The CDR3 region has the DNA TGTGCCAGCAGCCGGACAGGGGTCTCCTACGAGCAGTACTTC.

This clone was observed a few times. This chain connects TRBV29-1 to TRBJ2-7; the match to TRBD2 covers 14 bases. Germline V gene data show CDR1 as SQVTM and CDR2 as ANQGSEA. V dropped 7 bases and J dropped 4; count of bases not matched to a gene: 6. There are 14 residues in the CDR3. The CDR3 DNA follows: TGCAGCGCCGGGAGGACTAGCGGGAGGTACGAGCAGTACTTC. Amino acid sequence: CSAGRTSGRYEQYF.